Following are 24 T cell receptor beta chains from one sample sequenced in a study of human T cells and chemical hapten exposure. This sample's time point: pre-sensitization, week 0. The treatment: therapeutic diphenylcyclopropenone sensitization with weekly scalp DPC. TCRdb redid the calling of the RACE reads with MiXCR, one entry per CDR3 protein. The sample holds 95,000 to 100,000 distinct CDR3 sequences, about 10% seen once. Sequencing was performed on whole blood, taken in connection with sensitization to the hapten diphenylcyclopropenone (DPC). The receptors shown here come from an older woman with alopecia areata. Some clones in this sample may be carry-over from other donors' samples.

This clonotype was counted at least ten times. The chain joins TRBV3-1 to TRBJ1-5, with D tentatively TRBD1 (6 bases). The CDR3 length is 16 residues. V was clipped by 2 bases and J by 6 bases, with 17 bases between them. CDR1 is LGHDT, CDR2 YNNKEL, per germline (reference sequence). The CDR3 DNA is TGTGCCAGCAGCCAAAGGCCAGGGGATTCGGGTCAGCCCCAGCATTTT. It encodes CASSQRPGDSGQPQHF.

This clonotype was observed at least ten times. The J gene is TRBJ2-3, the V gene TRBV29-1; no firm D call. The CDR3 is 12 amino acids. V lost 5 bases to trimming and J lost 1 base, with 7 bases between them. Germline CDR1 and CDR2: SQVTM and ANQGSEA. The CDR3 loop reads CSVPGGTDTQYF. CDR3 coding DNA: TGCAGCGTTCCTGGGGGCACAGATACGCAGTATTTT.

The chain combines TRBV23-1 with TRBJ2-5; tentative D call: TRBD1 (5 bases). TRBV23-1 falls under the ORF class, with uncertain function. The CDR3 is 15 amino acids. V was trimmed by 7 bases and J by 1 base, leaving 16 bases between them. The CDR3 DNA follows: TGCGCCAGCACGCAGACGACAGCGTCCCAAGAGACCCAGTACTTC. This gives the protein CASTQTTASQETQYF.

This clonotype was counted many times. This chain connects TRBV3-1 to TRBJ1-2, with 7 bases aligning to TRBD1. Germline loops: CDR1 LGHDT, CDR2 YNNKEL (reference sequence). The CDR3 runs to 16 residues. V dropped 0 bases and J dropped 6; count of bases not matched to a gene: 10. This chain's CDR3 is CASSQDLTGALDGYTF. In DNA, the CDR3 is TGTGCCAGCAGCCAAGATCTAACAGGGGCGCTGGATGGCTACACCTTC.

Worth noting for this clonotype: This sequence may be a read error, since a much larger clone differs from it by one base. As DNA, the CDR3 is TGTGCCAGCAGCCGGGGACTGCTCTTTAGTTACGAGCAGTACTTC. Translated, it gives CASSRGLLFSYEQYF. J is TRBJ2-7 and V is TRBV3-1; a weak D match, TRBD2 (6 bases). This CDR3 has 15 residues. V lost 4 bases and J lost 4, with 17 bases in between. Germline V CDR1 and CDR2: LGHDT, YNNKEL (reference sequence).

This clonotype was detected many times. The chain recombines TRBV15 with TRBJ2-7; 8 bases map to TRBD1. The CDR3 contains 17 residues. CDR1 is LNHNV, CDR2 YYDKDF, per germline (reference sequence). The V segment lost 0 bases and the J segment 0 bases; nucleotides outside the gene matches: 7. The CDR3 DNA follows: TGTGCCACCAGCAGAGAAGCCGGGACAGGCCTCTCCTACGAGCAGTACTTC. This sequence encodes CATSREAGTGLSYEQYF. Variable domain in full (rest from reference TRBV15 and TRBJ2-7): DAMVIQNPRYQVTQFGKPVTLSCSQTLNHNVMYWYQQKSSQAPKLLFHYYDKDFNNEADTPDNFQSRRPNTSFCFLDIRSPGLGDTAMYLCATSREAGTGLSYEQYFGPGTRLTVT.

This clonotype came up many times. The rearrangement uses TRBV4-1 and TRBJ2-3, with D possibly matching TRBD2 (6 bases). V lost 2 bases and J lost 6, with 15 bases in between. Germline V gene sequence: CDR1 MGHRA, CDR2 YSYEKL. This CDR3 is 15 amino acids long. Written as DNA, the CDR3 is TGCGCCAGCAGCCAAACCAAGGGACTTATCGATACGCAGTATTTT. Protein sequence: CASSQTKGLIDTQYF.

This clonotype turned up a few times. This chain links TRBV7-6 with TRBJ2-7; 8 bases are shared with TRBD2. The V gene's germline CDR1 is SGHVS and CDR2 FNYEAQ. The CDR3 runs to 18 residues. The V segment lost 4 bases and the J segment 1 base; nucleotides outside the gene matches: 15. In DNA form, the CDR3 reads TGTGCCAGCAGCTCATCTGTGATGGCGGGGGGCTTGTCCTACGAGCAGTACTTC. Its translation: CASSSSVMAGGLSYEQYF.

J is TRBJ1-3 and V is TRBV3-1; no clear D. The CDR3 extends over 12 amino acids. With 5 bases removed from V and 5 bases from J, the gap between germline ends came to 7 bases. The V gene's germline CDR1 is LGHDT and CDR2 YNNKEL (reference sequence). CDR3 region: CASSSSRNTIYF. In nucleotides, the CDR3 is TGTGCCAGCAGCTCCTCGAGAAACACCATATATTTT.

Sample share makes this clonotype medium-sized. The rearrangement links TRBV7-6 to TRBJ2-2; D perhaps matches TRBD1 (6 bases). Trimming cost V 2 bases and J 7 bases, with 11 bases left between them. This CDR3 is 14 amino acids long. The germline gives CDR1 SGHVS, CDR2 FNYEAQ. This CDR3 is CASSLRAGDGELFF. As DNA, the CDR3 is TGTGCCAGCAGCTTAAGGGCAGGGGACGGGGAGCTGTTTTTT.

Points on this clonotype: This may stem from a read error, because a much larger clone lies one nucleotide away. The chain joins TRBV5-1 to TRBJ2-5; D is uncertain. Germline V gene sequence: CDR1 SGHRS, CDR2 YFSETQ. The CDR3 loop spans 14 amino acids. CDR3 DNA sequence: TGCGTCAGCAGCTTGGATCCGGTTCAAGAGACCCAGTACTTC. It encodes CVSSLDPVQETQYF.

Here the CDR3 reads CASSIQGKETEAFF. CDR3 coding DNA: TGTGCCAGCAGCATACAGGGTAAGGAGACTGAAGCTTTCTTT. The rearrangement joins TRBV5-4 to TRBJ1-1; TRBD1 is a possible D gene (6 bases). The CDR3 spans 14 residues. V shed 4 bases and J shed 5 bases, with 15 bases lying between them. Germline CDR1 reads SGHNT; CDR2 reads YYREEE (reference sequence). Combining the CDR3 with reference TRBV5-4 and TRBJ1-1 gives the whole variable domain ETGVTQSPTHLIKTRGQQVTLRCSSQSGHNTVSWYQQALGQGPQFIFQYYREEENGRGNFPPRFSGLQFPNYSSELNVNALELDDSALYLCASSIQGKETEAFFGQGTRLTVV.

This clonotype appeared many times. The V gene is TRBV7-2, the J gene TRBJ2-5; no reliable D call. The CDR3 has 11 amino acids. V shed 4 bases and J shed 5 bases, with 5 bases lying between them. Per germline, CDR1 SGHTA and CDR2 FQGNSA. The CDR3 spells CASSSMETQYF. Here the CDR3 DNA reads TGTGCCAGCAGCTCGATGGAGACCCAGTACTTC. Using reference TRBV7-2 and TRBJ2-5 for the parts outside the CDR3, the full variable domain is GAGVSQSPSNKVTEKGKDVELRCDPISGHTALYWYRQSLGQGLEFLIYFQGNSAPDKSGLPSDRFSAERTGGSVSTLTIQRTQQEDSAVYLCASSSMETQYFGPGTRLLVL.

This clonotype was detected many times. This rearrangement joins TRBV5-1 to TRBJ1-1; D gene uncertain. Per the germline V gene, CDR1 is SGHRS and CDR2 is YFSETQ. This CDR3 region has 14 residues. V shed 0 bases and J shed 1 base, with 7 bases lying between them. The CDR3 is CASSLADPNTEAFF. The CDR3 DNA sequence: TGCGCCAGCAGCTTGGCTGATCCGAACACTGAAGCTTTCTTT.

This rearrangement joins TRBV12-3 or TRBV12-4 to TRBJ2-5; maybe TRBD2 (5 bases). The CDR3 is 13 amino acids. Trimming shortened V by 3 bases and J by 2 bases, and 7 bases separated the two germline ends. The CDR3 loop reads CASSLRGQETQYF. The DNA for the CDR3 is TGTGCCAGCAGTTTGAGAGGGCAAGAGACCCAGTACTTC.

There are many counts of this clonotype. The chain employs TRBV29-1 and TRBJ1-5; D gene uncertain. Germline CDR1 is SQVTM and CDR2 is ANQGSEA. This CDR3 is built from 12 residues. Trimming removed 4 bases from V and 5 bases from J, with 9 bases in between. CDR3 amino acids: CSVVEADQPQHF. The CDR3 nucleotides read TGCAGCGTTGTTGAAGCGGATCAGCCCCAGCATTTT.

This rearrangement joins TRBV7-9 to TRBJ1-3; 7 nucleotides agree with TRBD1. J lost 0 bases, V lost 5 bases, and 10 bases had no gene match. The CDR3 covers 17 residues. The germline V gene encodes CDR1 SEHNR and CDR2 FQNEAQ (reference sequence). The CDR3 loop reads CASSPLGTANSGNTIYF. CDR3 coding DNA: TGTGCCAGCAGCCCGCTGGGGACAGCAAACTCTGGAAACACCATATATTTT.

In its sample, this clonotype was seen a few times. The genes are TRBV5-1 and TRBJ1-1, with a possible D match to TRBD1 (5 bases). With 1 base removed from V and 0 bases from J, the gap between germline ends came to 13 bases. The CDR3 extends over 16 amino acids. Germline V gene lookup returns CDR1 SGHRS and CDR2 YFSETQ. The CDR3 nucleotides are TGCGCCAGCAGCTTGTCCGCAGGGACCCTGAACACTGAAGCTTTCTTT. Its protein product is CASSLSAGTLNTEAFF.

The V call is TRBV3-1, the J call TRBJ2-2, with D maybe TRBD1 (6 bases). V lost 3 bases to trimming and J lost 8 bases, with 7 bases between them. CDR1 is LGHDT and CDR2 is YNNKEL in the germline V gene (reference sequence). CDR3 size: 12 residues. CDR3 loop: CASSHDRGELFF. In DNA form, the CDR3 reads TGTGCCAGCAGCCATGACAGGGGGGAGCTGTTTTTT.

At least ten counts were recorded for this clonotype. V gene TRBV4-1 combines with J gene TRBJ2-1; TRBD2 matches 13 bases. The ends lost 5 bases at V and 6 bases at J; junction bases unmatched: 7. Germline assignment: CDR1 MGHRA and CDR2 YSYEKL. CDR3 length equals 16 residues. For the CDR3, the DNA is TGCGCCAGCAGCGCCAGCGGGACTAGCGGGGCCAATGAGCAGTTCTTC. This translates into CASSASGTSGANEQFF.

The chain recombines TRBV5-1 with TRBJ1-1, with a weak D call TRBD1 (5 bases). Germline assignment: CDR1 SGHRS and CDR2 YFSETQ. Deletions cut 4 bases from V and 5 bases from J, with 9 bases between. The CDR3 runs 12 residues. The CDR3 spells CASSQGRTEAFF. Written as DNA, the CDR3 is TGCGCCAGCAGCCAGGGCAGGACTGAAGCTTTCTTT.

The chain carries TRBV5-5 and TRBJ2-1; D is unclear. The germline V gene has CDR1 SGHKS and CDR2 YYEKEE (reference sequence). Trimming removed 1 base from V and 8 bases from J, with 10 bases in between. This CDR3 comprises 13 residues. DNA of the CDR3: TGTGCCAGCAGCTTGTGGAACCCTGATGAGCAGTTCTTC. Translated: CASSLWNPDEQFF. Based on the CDR3 plus reference TRBV5-5 and TRBJ2-1, the full variable domain is DAGVTQSPTHLIKTRGQQVTLRCSPISGHKSVSWYQQVLGQGPQFIFQYYEKEERGRGNFPDRFSARQFPNYSSELNVNALLLGDSALYLCASSLWNPDEQFFGPGTRLTVL.

At least ten counts were recorded for this clonotype. V gene TRBV20-1 combines with J gene TRBJ1-5, with a weak D call TRBD1 (5 bases). Trimming cost V 2 bases and J 4 bases, with 15 bases left between them. CDR1 and CDR2 from the germline V gene are DFQATT and SNEGSKA (reference sequence). The CDR3 is 15 amino acids. The DNA for the CDR3 is TGCAGTGCTAGATCGCCCCAGTGGACAAATCAGCCCCAGCATTTT. Amino acids: CSARSPQWTNQPQHF.

This clonotype was observed at least ten times. The chain combines TRBV20-1 with TRBJ2-7, with 7 bases matching TRBD1. Germline trimming cut 6 bases from V and 0 bases from J; bases unmatched to any gene: 11. The CDR3 is 15 residues long. The germline CDR1 and CDR2 sequences are DFQATT and SNEGSKA (reference sequence). The CDR3 nucleotides are TGCAGTGCCCCAGGGGGTCACCGCAGCTCCTACGAGCAGTACTTC. Translation: CSAPGGHRSSYEQYF.